Listed below are T cell receptor beta chains from one sample, sequenced in a study of T cells in localized non-small cell lung cancer. TCRdb's copy holds only in-frame clones and misses some; the assay was immunoSEQ multiplex PCR. Found here are around 1,600 clones, 20% to 25% of them singletons; the top ten hold about 24%. The source material was normal lung tissue next to the tumor, sampled before any cancer treatment. The receptors derive from a male donor at least 60 years old with stage II lung adenocarcinoma. Both conserved end residues are part of each CDR3. Each record gives: clone size, J gene, V gene, D gene, CDR3 protein, CDR3 DNA. The D gene is left open where the match is weak. Clone size appears in some rows only: once, few, many, or a class for an expanded clone.

clone size: medium-sized
J gene: TRBJ2-3
V gene: TRBV11-3
D gene: TRBD2
CDR3 protein: CASSRAGSTDTQYF
CDR3 DNA: TGTGCCAGCAGCCGAGCGGGGAGCACAGATACGCAGTATTTT

clone size: .
J gene: TRBJ2-1
V gene: TRBV29-1
D gene: .
CDR3 protein: CSVGGDTYNEQFF
CDR3 DNA: TGCAGCGTTGGCGGGGACACATACAATGAGCAGTTCTTC

clone size: large
J gene: TRBJ2-7
V gene: TRBV18
D gene: .
CDR3 protein: CASSPDSVAYEQYF
CDR3 DNA: TGTGCCAGCTCACCGGACAGTGTCGCCTACGAGCAGTACTTC

clone size: .
J gene: TRBJ2-5
V gene: TRBV11-3
D gene: .
CDR3 protein: CASSLEAHQETQYF
CDR3 DNA: TGTGCCAGCAGCTTAGAGGCACACCAAGAGACCCAGTACTTC

clone size: .
J gene: TRBJ2-5
V gene: TRBV7-5
D gene: .
CDR3 protein: CASSSGLAEETQYF
CDR3 DNA: TGTGCCAGCAGCTCGGGACTAGCGGAAGAGACCCAGTACTTC

clone size: medium-sized
J gene: TRBJ2-6
V gene: TRBV6-8
D gene: .
CDR3 protein: CASSSPGANVLTF
CDR3 DNA: TGTGCCAGCAGTTCTCCGGGGGCCAACGTCCTGACTTTC

clone size: .
J gene: TRBJ2-7
V gene: TRBV5-1
D gene: TRBD2
CDR3 protein: CASSLGSGRSYEQYF
CDR3 DNA: TGCGCCAGCAGCTTGGGTAGCGGGAGGTCCTACGAGCAGTACTTC

clone size: few
J gene: TRBJ1-5
V gene: TRBV28
D gene: .
CDR3 protein: CASSLLGQVGANQPQHF
CDR3 DNA: TGTGCCAGCAGTTTACTAGGGCAGGTGGGGGCCAATCAGCCCCAGCATTTT

clone size: .
J gene: TRBJ1-1
V gene: TRBV9
D gene: TRBD1
CDR3 protein: CASSRTGSWGTEAFF
CDR3 DNA: TGTGCCAGCAGTCGGACAGGGTCTTGGGGCACTGAAGCTTTCTTT

clone size: .
J gene: TRBJ1-1
V gene: TRBV19
D gene: .
CDR3 protein: CASSVPPRGNTEAFF
CDR3 DNA: TGTGCCAGTAGTGTTCCTCCCCGGGGGAACACTGAAGCTTTCTTT

clone size: few
J gene: TRBJ1-3
V gene: TRBV11-3
D gene: TRBD1
CDR3 protein: CASSVDRAGNTIYF
CDR3 DNA: TGTGCCAGCAGCGTCGACAGGGCTGGAAACACCATATATTTT

clone size: .
J gene: TRBJ2-4
V gene: TRBV12-1
D gene: .
CDR3 protein: CASSPVTGWATKNIQYF
CDR3 DNA: TGTGCCAGCAGCCCCGTGACAGGATGGGCAACCAAAAACATTCAGTACTTC

clone size: large
J gene: TRBJ2-2
V gene: TRBV11-3
D gene: TRBD1
CDR3 protein: CASSPRDRGPTGELFF
CDR3 DNA: TGTGCCAGCAGCCCCCGGGACAGGGGGCCAACCGGGGAGCTGTTTTTT

clone size: few
J gene: TRBJ2-5
V gene: TRBV28
D gene: .
CDR3 protein: CASSSPGPRGETQYF
CDR3 DNA: TGTGCCAGCAGTTCCCCCGGGCCCCGAGGAGAGACCCAGTACTTC

clone size: few
J gene: TRBJ2-3
V gene: TRBV11-3
D gene: .
CDR3 protein: CASSLASDLDTQYF
CDR3 DNA: TGTGCCAGCAGCTTGGCCTCGGACCTAGATACGCAGTATTTT

clone size: .
J gene: TRBJ2-2
V gene: TRBV29-1
D gene: .
CDR3 protein: CSAIQAADTGELFF
CDR3 DNA: TGCAGCGCCATTCAAGCGGCCGACACCGGGGAGCTGTTTTTT

clone size: few
J gene: TRBJ2-3
V gene: TRBV11-3
D gene: .
CDR3 protein: CASTKGWASPADTQYF
CDR3 DNA: TGTGCCAGCACGAAAGGGTGGGCTAGTCCCGCAGATACGCAGTATTTT

clone size: .
J gene: TRBJ2-7
V gene: TRBV30
D gene: .
CDR3 protein: CAWTELGASYEQYF
CDR3 DNA: TGTGCCTGGACCGAGTTGGGGGCTTCCTACGAGCAGTACTTC

clone size: large
J gene: TRBJ2-2
V gene: TRBV19
D gene: .
CDR3 protein: CASSNPNTGELFF
CDR3 DNA: TGTGCCAGTAGTAACCCGAACACCGGGGAGCTGTTTTTT

clone size: large
J gene: TRBJ1-1
V gene: TRBV6-7
D gene: .
CDR3 protein: CATLQGTEAFF
CDR3 DNA: TGTGCCACCTTACAGGGAACTGAAGCTTTCTTT

clone size: .
J gene: TRBJ1-1
V gene: TRBV11-3
D gene: .
CDR3 protein: CASSIRGVGTEAFF
CDR3 DNA: TGTGCCAGCAGCATTAGGGGGGTTGGCACTGAAGCTTTCTTT

clone size: .
J gene: TRBJ1-5
V gene: TRBV18
D gene: .
CDR3 protein: CASSPSGLSNQPQHF
CDR3 DNA: TGTGCCAGCTCACCATCGGGGTTAAGCAATCAGCCCCAGCATTTT

clone size: .
J gene: TRBJ1-1
V gene: TRBV29-1
D gene: TRBD1
CDR3 protein: CSVRRTGAEAFF
CDR3 DNA: TGCAGCGTTCGGAGGACAGGGGCTGAAGCTTTCTTT

clone size: .
J gene: TRBJ1-2
V gene: TRBV9
D gene: .
CDR3 protein: CASSLHGYGYTF
CDR3 DNA: TGTGCCAGCAGTTTGCACGGCTATGGCTACACCTTC

clone size: .
J gene: TRBJ2-1
V gene: TRBV30
D gene: .
CDR3 protein: CAWSPGLPNNEQFF
CDR3 DNA: TGTGCCTGGAGCCCGGGACTCCCGAACAATGAGCAGTTCTTC

clone size: few
J gene: TRBJ2-7
V gene: TRBV19
D gene: .
CDR3 protein: CASSRRGHSGDEQYF
CDR3 DNA: TGTGCCAGTAGTCGTCGTGGGCACTCGGGGGACGAGCAGTACTTC

clone size: .
J gene: TRBJ1-2
V gene: TRBV19
D gene: .
CDR3 protein: CASSIRDRGYTF
CDR3 DNA: TGTGCCAGTAGTATCCGAGATAGGGGCTACACCTTC

clone size: .
J gene: TRBJ1-2
V gene: TRBV30
D gene: TRBD1
CDR3 protein: CAWSLQGAYGYTF
CDR3 DNA: TGTGCCTGGAGTCTCCAGGGGGCCTATGGCTACACCTTC

clone size: .
J gene: TRBJ2-3
V gene: TRBV9
D gene: .
CDR3 protein: CASSVRGTDTQYF
CDR3 DNA: TGTGCCAGCAGCGTACGGGGCACAGATACGCAGTATTTT

clone size: once
J gene: TRBJ1-4
V gene: TRBV6-8
D gene: TRBD1
CDR3 protein: CASTQGTGGGKLFF
CDR3 DNA: TGTGCCAGCACCCAAGGGACAGGGGGCGGAAAACTGTTTTTT

clone size: few
J gene: TRBJ2-1
V gene: TRBV6-8
D gene: .
CDR3 protein: CASRRSYNEQFF
CDR3 DNA: TGTGCCAGCCGGAGGTCCTACAATGAGCAGTTCTTC

clone size: .
J gene: TRBJ2-2
V gene: TRBV6-8
D gene: .
CDR3 protein: CASSEGDTGELFF
CDR3 DNA: TGTGCCAGCAGTGAGGGGGACACCGGGGAGCTGTTTTTT

clone size: few
J gene: TRBJ1-5
V gene: TRBV5-1
D gene: .
CDR3 protein: CASSLAGGQQPQHF
CDR3 DNA: TGCGCCAGCAGCTTGGCCGGGGGGCAACAGCCCCAGCATTTT

clone size: .
J gene: TRBJ2-2
V gene: TRBV11-3
D gene: .
CDR3 protein: CASSPGMDTGELFF
CDR3 DNA: TGTGCCAGCAGCCCCGGTATGGACACCGGGGAGCTGTTTTTT

clone size: .
J gene: TRBJ1-1
V gene: TRBV5-1
D gene: .
CDR3 protein: CASRENTRTSEAFF
CDR3 DNA: TGCGCCAGCAGGGAAAATACAAGAACAAGTGAAGCTTTCTTT

clone size: medium-sized
J gene: TRBJ2-7
V gene: TRBV6-8
D gene: .
CDR3 protein: CASSYSAVVSSYEQYF
CDR3 DNA: TGTGCCAGCAGTTACTCGGCCGTGGTCAGCTCCTACGAGCAGTACTTC

clone size: few
J gene: TRBJ2-6
V gene: TRBV6-8
D gene: .
CDR3 protein: CASRSSGTYISGANVLTF
CDR3 DNA: TGTGCCAGCAGGTCCTCCGGGACTTATATCTCTGGGGCCAACGTCCTGACTTTC

clone size: large
J gene: TRBJ1-1
V gene: TRBV18
D gene: .
CDR3 protein: CASSGQGTEAFF
CDR3 DNA: TGTGCCAGCTCCGGGCAGGGGACTGAAGCTTTCTTT

clone size: .
J gene: TRBJ1-4
V gene: TRBV5-1
D gene: TRBD1
CDR3 protein: CASSLRTGLGANEKLFF
CDR3 DNA: TGCGCCAGCAGCCTTAGGACAGGGCTGGGAGCTAATGAAAAACTGTTTTTT

clone size: .
J gene: TRBJ1-1
V gene: TRBV5-1
D gene: TRBD1
CDR3 protein: CASSSGQGMQNTEAFF
CDR3 DNA: TGCGCCAGCAGCTCAGGACAGGGAATGCAGAACACTGAAGCTTTCTTT

clone size: medium-sized
J gene: TRBJ2-7
V gene: TRBV11-3
D gene: TRBD1
CDR3 protein: CASSDDLGTGGYEQYF
CDR3 DNA: TGTGCCAGCAGCGACGACCTTGGGACAGGGGGTTACGAGCAGTACTTC

clone size: .
J gene: TRBJ2-1
V gene: TRBV11-3
D gene: .
CDR3 protein: CASSLESSYNEQFF
CDR3 DNA: TGTGCCAGCAGCTTAGAGTCCTCCTACAATGAGCAGTTCTTC

clone size: .
J gene: TRBJ2-7
V gene: TRBV11-3
D gene: .
CDR3 protein: CASSLLPEGRNEQYF
CDR3 DNA: TGTGCCAGCAGCTTGTTGCCGGAGGGCCGTAACGAGCAGTACTTC

clone size: few
J gene: TRBJ2-7
V gene: TRBV11-3
D gene: TRBD1
CDR3 protein: CASSPRQGALGEQYF
CDR3 DNA: TGTGCCAGCAGCCCTCGACAGGGGGCTCTCGGCGAGCAGTACTTC

clone size: .
J gene: TRBJ1-2
V gene: TRBV29-1
D gene: .
CDR3 protein: CSVAPDSHGYTF
CDR3 DNA: TGCAGCGTGGCCCCGGACTCCCATGGCTACACCTTC

clone size: .
J gene: TRBJ1-5
V gene: TRBV30
D gene: TRBD1
CDR3 protein: CAWSGRQGSGGNQPQHF
CDR3 DNA: TGTGCCTGGAGTGGGCGACAGGGCTCAGGGGGCAATCAGCCCCAGCATTTT

clone size: large
J gene: TRBJ2-3
V gene: TRBV18
D gene: TRBD2
CDR3 protein: CASSPSGTSGRSDTQYF
CDR3 DNA: TGTGCCAGCTCGCCGTCCGGGACTAGCGGGAGATCGGATACGCAGTATTTT

clone size: .
J gene: TRBJ2-3
V gene: TRBV18
D gene: .
CDR3 protein: CASSPVGEDTQYF
CDR3 DNA: TGTGCCAGCTCACCAGTTGGTGAAGATACGCAGTATTTT

clone size: few
J gene: TRBJ2-7
V gene: TRBV6-8
D gene: .
CDR3 protein: CASSGEGYEQYF
CDR3 DNA: TGTGCCAGCAGTGGGGAAGGTTACGAGCAGTACTTC

clone size: .
J gene: TRBJ2-7
V gene: TRBV28
D gene: .
CDR3 protein: CASCMGGLRTYEQYF
CDR3 DNA: TGTGCCAGCTGTATGGGTGGACTCCGGACCTACGAGCAGTACTTC

clone size: .
J gene: TRBJ2-6
V gene: TRBV15
D gene: .
CDR3 protein: CATSRDTVNSGANVLTF
CDR3 DNA: TGTGCCACCAGCAGAGATACCGTAAACTCTGGGGCCAACGTCCTGACTTTC

clone size: once
J gene: TRBJ2-7
V gene: TRBV10-2
D gene: .
CDR3 protein: CASGGLGRYEQYF
CDR3 DNA: TGCGCCAGCGGGGGGCTTGGTAGGTACGAGCAGTACTTC

clone size: .
J gene: TRBJ1-1
V gene: TRBV30
D gene: .
CDR3 protein: CASSDGPNTEAFF
CDR3 DNA: TGTGCCTCCTCGGACGGACCGAACACTGAAGCTTTCTTT

clone size: .
J gene: TRBJ2-1
V gene: TRBV30
D gene: TRBD2
CDR3 protein: CAWSGGAGEIDEQFF
CDR3 DNA: TGTGCCTGGAGTGGTGGAGCGGGAGAGATAGATGAGCAGTTCTTC

clone size: .
J gene: TRBJ1-2
V gene: TRBV28
D gene: TRBD1
CDR3 protein: CASKSPGGLGYTF
CDR3 DNA: TGTGCCAGCAAAAGCCCAGGGGGGCTTGGCTACACCTTC

clone size: few
J gene: TRBJ2-2
V gene: TRBV6-8
D gene: .
CDR3 protein: CASKRRDPTGELFF
CDR3 DNA: TGTGCCAGCAAGAGGCGCGACCCGACCGGGGAGCTGTTTTTT

clone size: .
J gene: TRBJ2-1
V gene: TRBV18
D gene: TRBD1
CDR3 protein: CASSDIRSGGRRGEQFF
CDR3 DNA: TGTGCCAGCTCCGACATACGATCAGGGGGCCGGCGGGGTGAGCAGTTCTTC

clone size: .
J gene: TRBJ1-2
V gene: TRBV6-8
D gene: .
CDR3 protein: CASSPGPARGYTF
CDR3 DNA: TGTGCCAGCAGTCCTGGACCGGCGCGGGGCTACACCTTC

clone size: few
J gene: TRBJ1-1
V gene: TRBV6-8
D gene: TRBD1
CDR3 protein: CAISAGQEGAFF
CDR3 DNA: TGTGCCATCAGTGCGGGACAGGAAGGAGCTTTCTTT

clone size: .
J gene: TRBJ2-6
V gene: TRBV14
D gene: .
CDR3 protein: CASSQDLSANVLTF
CDR3 DNA: TGTGCCAGCAGCCAAGATCTCTCGGCCAACGTCCTGACTTTC